This T cell receptor (beta chain) is from a study of CD8 T cells in Susac syndrome. After extraction with the RNeasy kit, roughly 0.5 to 1 ug of the RNA was reverse transcribed using random hexamers. By means of immunoSEQ multiplex PCR, TCR beta CDR3 spanning 54 Vbeta and 13 Jbeta underwent amplification. Via MiXCR, TCRdb re-called the immunoSEQ multiplex PCR reads, giving one row per CDR3 protein. The repertoire holds some 100,000 distinct CDR3 sequences, with 85% to 95% as singletons. TCR beta sequences were obtained from blood CD8+ and CD4+ T cells. TEMRA cells were FACS-enriched, unlike CD8+ and CD4+ T cells, which were negatively isolated. The ends were cut back, 0 bases at V and 0 bases at J, with 15 bases in the middle. This CDR3 region has 19 residues. The germline CDR1 and CDR2 sequences are MNHEY and SMNVEV (reference sequence).

This chain connects TRBV27 to TRBJ1-6; D is undetermined. The TCR sequence derives from a human donor with multiple sclerosis. Sequencing was carried out using CD4+ T cells from PBMCs. This chain's CDR3 is CASSLSDGRLSSYNSPLHF. The CDR3 nucleotides are TGTGCCAGCAGTTTATCGGACGGCCGCTTAAGCTCCTATAATTCACCCCTCCACTTT.